The 21 T cell receptor beta chains below come from one sample, sequenced in a study of shared clonotypes between healthy human individuals. CD45RO-negative, CCR7-positively selected cells formed the naive CD8 fraction, excluding terminally differentiated effector memory CD45RA+ cells. Only in-frame clones appear in the TCRdb table, and some are missing; sequencing was by immunoSEQ multiplex PCR. This sample has over 800,000 clones, with more than 85% found just once. The sequenced material came from naive CD8+ T cells sorted from blood. These receptors all stem from a young man in good health.

The V gene is TRBV29-1, the J gene TRBJ2-1, with D perhaps TRBD1 (6 bases). V lost 7 bases, J lost 8 bases, and 18 bases lay in between. CDR3 length: 13 residues. Germline assignment: CDR1 SQVTM and CDR2 ANQGSEA. The CDR3: CSGRDKAYYEQFF. CDR3 sequence (DNA): TGCAGCGGCCGGGACAAAGCTTATTATGAGCAGTTCTTC.

The sample holds a few counts of this clone. V and J are TRBV28 and TRBJ2-7, with D hard to call. Per germline, CDR1 MDHEN and CDR2 SYDVKM. V was pared by 4 bases and J by 4 bases, with 8 bases between. The CDR3 is made up of 12 amino acids. The CDR3 sequence: CASSSDDYEQYF. The CDR3 DNA reads TGTGCCAGCAGTTCGGACGATTACGAGCAGTACTTC.

The chain links TRBV7-9 to TRBJ2-7, with a possible D match to TRBD2 (5 bases). The CDR3 spans 15 residues. Trimming shortened V by 1 base and J by 7 bases, and 17 bases separated the two germline ends. Germline values: CDR1 SEHNR, CDR2 FQNEAQ (reference sequence). CDR3 DNA: TGTGCCAGCAGCTTAGATTGGGAGAGTGCCCATGAGCAGTACTTC. Translation gives CASSLDWESAHEQYF.

This rearrangement joins TRBV9 to TRBJ1-2; D is unclear. V dropped 3 bases and J dropped 5 bases, with 11 bases sitting between them. The germline gives CDR1 SGDLS, CDR2 YYNGEE. The CDR3 is made up of 13 amino acids. The chain's CDR3 is CASSGPPGYGYTF. DNA of the CDR3: TGTGCCAGCAGCGGGCCGCCGGGTTATGGCTACACCTTC.

This chain joins TRBV9 and TRBJ2-1; a possible D gene is TRBD2 (5 bases). With 5 bases removed from V and 0 bases from J, the gap between germline ends came to 18 bases. Germline assignment: CDR1 SGDLS and CDR2 YYNGEE. CDR3 length: 17 residues. CDR3 coding DNA: TGTGCCAGCAGACGCGGACTCTCGGAGAGCTCCTACAATGAGCAGTTCTTC. Translated: CASRRGLSESSYNEQFF.

Comments on this clone: The sample has other DNA sequences that encode this CDR3 too. The chain combines TRBV14 with TRBJ2-7; 11 bases are a match to TRBD2. CDR3 length: 15 amino acids. CDR1 and CDR2 from the germline V gene are SGHDN and FVKESK. After removal of 4 bases from V and 2 bases from J, the junction contained 4 bases not matched to a gene. The CDR3 DNA reads as TGTGCCAGCAGCCCGTTAGCGGGAGGGACCTACGAGCAGTACTTC. Residues: CASSPLAGGTYEQYF.

A word on this clone: Within the sample, other DNA sequences also encode this same CDR3. This rearrangement joins TRBV10-3 to TRBJ2-7; D call uncertain. CDR3 length: 13 amino acids. Trimming shortened V by 0 bases and J by 2 bases, and 5 bases separated the two germline ends. Per the germline V gene, CDR1 is ENHRY and CDR2 is SYGVKD. The CDR3 region is CAISESGPYEQYF. The DNA for the CDR3 is TGTGCCATCAGTGAGTCAGGTCCCTACGAGCAGTACTTC.

V usage is TRBV29-1 and J usage is TRBJ1-5; 7 bases map to TRBD1. Germline CDR1 is SQVTM and CDR2 is ANQGSEA. The CDR3 runs to 13 residues. Trimming at V came to 4 bases and at J to 5 bases, leaving 5 bases not matched to a gene. CDR3 sequence: CSVGQGPYQPQHF. The CDR3 DNA reads as TGCAGCGTTGGACAGGGCCCTTATCAGCCCCAGCATTTT.

V and J are TRBV19 and TRBJ2-6; D call uncertain. Germline V CDR1 and CDR2: LNHDA, SQIVND (reference sequence). The CDR3 loop spans 17 amino acids. V gave up 2 bases and J gave up 0 bases, with 11 bases separating them. The CDR3 bases are TGTGCCAGTAGTATATGGGTCGGTCTCTCTGGGGCCAACGTCCTGACTTTC. This encodes CASSIWVGLSGANVLTF.

The genes are TRBV6-6 and TRBJ1-2, with 9 bases fitting TRBD1. The germline CDR1 and CDR2 sequences are MNHNY and SVGAGI (reference sequence). J gave up 4 bases and V 5 bases, and 8 bases lay outside the gene matches. The CDR3 is made up of 15 amino acids. The CDR3 loop reads CASSTTLQGAYGYTF. The DNA of the CDR3 is TGTGCCAGCAGTACAACTTTACAGGGGGCCTATGGCTACACCTTC.

The chain joins TRBV7-9 to TRBJ2-7; D gene uncertain. The CDR3 is 16 residues long. V shed 5 bases and J shed 1 base, with 18 bases lying between them. Per germline, CDR1 SEHNR and CDR2 FQNEAQ (reference sequence). The CDR3 DNA is TGTGCCAGCAGCCCCTCAAACCCGGACGCTTCCTACGAGCAGTACTTC. Translating gives CASSPSNPDASYEQYF.

The V call is TRBV27, the J call TRBJ1-4, with D unclear. Per the germline V gene, CDR1 is MNHEY and CDR2 is SMNVEV (reference sequence). The ends were cut back, 3 bases at V and 6 bases at J, with 11 bases in the middle. The CDR3 spans 14 residues. The chain's CDR3 is CASSFWMGYEKLFF. As DNA, the CDR3 is TGTGCCAGCAGTTTTTGGATGGGGTATGAAAAACTGTTTTTT. Full variable domain (outside the CDR3, taken from reference TRBV27 and TRBJ1-4): EAQVTQNPRYLITVTGKKLTVTCSQNMNHEYMSWYRQDPGLGLRQIYYSMNVEVTDKGDVPEGYKVSRKEKRNFPLILESPSPNQTSLYFCASSFWMGYEKLFFGSGTQLSVL.

This rearrangement joins TRBV19 to TRBJ1-3; possibly TRBD1 for D (5 bases). The V and J ends lost 7 bases and 2 bases respectively, with 15 bases between them. Germline V CDR1 and CDR2: LNHDA, SQIVND (reference sequence). The CDR3 totals 15 residues. CDR3 sequence reads: CASTIVAGPGNTIYF. The CDR3 coding sequence is TGTGCCAGTACCATCGTGGCGGGGCCTGGAAACACCATATATTTT.

The gene calls are TRBV19 and TRBJ2-1; no firm D call. V gave up 6 bases and J gave up 3 bases, with 15 bases separating them. Per the germline V gene, CDR1 is LNHDA and CDR2 is SQIVND (reference sequence). This CDR3 comprises 15 residues. In DNA form, the CDR3 reads TGTGCCAGTAGCTTGGGTCAGGCGTTCTACAATGAGCAGTTCTTC. Translation: CASSLGQAFYNEQFF. Based on the CDR3 plus reference TRBV19 and TRBJ2-1, the full variable domain is DGGITQSPKYLFRKEGQNVTLSCEQNLNHDAMYWYRQDPGQGLRLIYYSQIVNDFQKGDIAEGYSVSREKKESFPLTVTSAQKNPTAFYLCASSLGQAFYNEQFFGPGTRLTVL.

To note about this clone: Other DNA sequences from this sample encode an identical CDR3 as well. The chain employs TRBV27 and TRBJ2-7, with 13 bases fitting TRBD2. The CDR3 is made up of 15 amino acids. Germline loops: CDR1 MNHEY, CDR2 SMNVEV (reference sequence). After removal of 2 bases from V and 4 bases from J, the junction contained 2 bases not matched to a gene. As DNA, the CDR3 is TGTGCCAGCAGTTTAGGACTAGCGGGAGTGTACGAGCAGTACTTC. The encoded protein is CASSLGLAGVYEQYF.

This clone was found many times. The CDR3, as DNA: TGTGCCAGCAGTGAAGGGGTAGAGGTTGAAAAACTGTTTTTT. Amino acid sequence: CASSEGVEVEKLFF. This chain uses TRBV2 with TRBJ1-4, with D uncertain. Germline CDR1 and CDR2: SNHLY and FYNNEI. Trimming pared 1 base from V and 7 bases from J, leaving 10 bases between. CDR3 size: 14 residues.

V usage is TRBV7-9 and J usage is TRBJ2-1; TRBD1 agrees at 8 bases. Germline loops: CDR1 SEHNR, CDR2 FQNEAQ (reference sequence). Losses at the gene ends were 5 bases for V and 7 bases for J; bases not matched to a gene: 7. The CDR3 is made up of 14 amino acids. CDR3 region: CASSPRTGRNEQFF. In DNA form, the CDR3 reads TGTGCCAGCAGCCCTCGGACAGGGCGGAATGAGCAGTTCTTC.

V gene TRBV27 combines with J gene TRBJ2-7; 9 positions agree with TRBD1. V lost 4 bases to trimming and J lost 0 bases; unmatched junction nucleotides: 7. The CDR3 covers 16 residues. The germline gives CDR1 MNHEY, CDR2 SMNVEV (reference sequence). CDR3 in DNA: TGTGCCAGCAGTTCGGAGGGACAGGGCTTCTCCTACGAGCAGTACTTC. This translates into CASSSEGQGFSYEQYF.

This clone has only one observation. The chain couples TRBV27 to TRBJ1-1; tentative D call: TRBD1 (6 bases). Germline values: CDR1 MNHEY, CDR2 SMNVEV (reference sequence). The CDR3 loop spans 11 amino acids. V lost 7 bases to trimming and J lost 10 bases, with 13 bases between them. The CDR3: CASKGSGAAFF. CDR3 sequence (DNA): TGTGCCAGCAAAGGATCGGGGGCAGCTTTCTTT.

The V call is TRBV7-2, the J call TRBJ2-6; D remains ambiguous. Trimming left V 2 bases short and J 0 bases short, with 5 bases between. CDR3 length: 15 residues. Germline V gene data show CDR1 as SGHTA and CDR2 as FQGNSA. In DNA, the CDR3 is TGTGCCAGCAGCTTAACGAACTCTGGGGCCAACGTCCTGACTTTC. Translation gives CASSLTNSGANVLTF.

V usage is TRBV5-6 and J usage is TRBJ2-1; the D is unclear. CDR3 length: 13 amino acids. CDR1 SGHDT and CDR2 YYEEEE come from the germline V gene. Trimming left V 3 bases short and J 6 bases short, with 10 bases between. CDR3 region: CASSSFDSNEQFF. The CDR3 DNA reads as TGTGCCAGCAGCTCGTTCGATAGCAATGAGCAGTTCTTC. The full variable domain, completed using reference TRBV5-6 and TRBJ2-1, is DAGVTQSPTHLIKTRGQQVTLRCSPKSGHDTVSWYQQALGQGPQFIFQYYEEEERQRGNFPDRFSGHQFPNYSSELNVNALLLGDSALYLCASSSFDSNEQFFGPGTRLTVL.